Presented here are 25 T cell receptor beta chains from one specimen sequenced in a study of early T cells in non-severe SARS-CoV-2 infection. TCRdb re-analysed the 5' RACE reads in MiXCR, keeping a single row per CDR3 protein. The sample holds approximately 80,000 distinct CDR3 sequences, roughly 12% seen once. Sequenced here: whole blood, sampled at baseline. These receptors were collected from an adult who was a healthcare worker with PCR-confirmed SARS-CoV-2 infection or an uninfected control (not recorded which).

A few counts support this clonotype. The chain joins TRBV27 to TRBJ2-1; 7 nucleotides align to TRBD1. V was clipped by 2 bases and J by 1 base; unmatched bases: 2. The CDR3 length is 15 residues. The germline CDR1 and CDR2 sequences are MNHEY and SMNVEV (reference sequence). As DNA, the CDR3 is TGTGCCAGCAGTTTAACAGGGGAGTCCTACAATGAGCAGTTCTTC. Translated, it gives CASSLTGESYNEQFF.

This clonotype appeared many times. This rearrangement joins TRBV9 to TRBJ2-1; 9 nucleotides align to TRBD1. The CDR3 is 15 residues long. The germline V gene has CDR1 SGDLS and CDR2 YYNGEE. The V and J ends lost 3 bases and 2 bases, in that order; junction bases with no gene match: 3. Here the CDR3 reads CASSGRDRAYNEQFF. The CDR3 region has the DNA TGTGCCAGCAGCGGCCGGGACAGGGCCTACAATGAGCAGTTCTTC.

This clonotype was seen many times. The CDR3 reads CASSLNGPQHF. The CDR3 nucleotides are TGTGCCAGCAGTTTAAACGGGCCCCAGCATTTT. The chain combines TRBV12-3 or TRBV12-4 with TRBJ1-5; no reliable D call. This CDR3 has 11 residues. Trimming removed 2 bases from V and 9 bases from J, with 5 bases in between.

This clonotype showed up many times. The chain is built from TRBV28 and TRBJ2-7; tentatively, D is TRBD1 or TRBD2 (5 bases each). CDR3 size: 16 residues. CDR1 is MDHEN, CDR2 SYDVKM, per germline. The V gene lost 6 bases and the J gene lost 3 bases, with 21 bases spanning the gap. CDR3 loop: CASRGRGDGRGYEQYF. CDR3 nucleotide sequence: TGTGCCAGCAGAGGTAGAGGGGACGGACGGGGCTACGAGCAGTACTTC.

This clonotype was picked up a small number of times. The rearrangement links TRBV20-1 to TRBJ1-6; D possibly corresponds to TRBD1 (6 bases). The germline V and J ends were trimmed by 1 base and 13 bases, with 20 bases remaining between them. The CDR3 contains 15 residues. CDR1 and CDR2 (germline): DFQATT, SNEGSKA (reference sequence). The chain's CDR3 is CSARASSGAPMPLHF. The CDR3 DNA reads as TGCAGTGCTAGAGCCTCTTCAGGGGCCCCTATGCCCCTCCACTTT.

The chain couples TRBV28 to TRBJ2-6; D remains ambiguous. Germline lookup yields CDR1 MDHEN and CDR2 SYDVKM. V was shortened by 5 bases and J by 0 bases, with 14 bases between the two germline ends. The CDR3 loop spans 17 amino acids. CDR3 residues: CASSATPGDSGANVLTF. CDR3 DNA sequence: TGTGCCAGCAGTGCGACCCCCGGAGACTCTGGGGCCAACGTCCTGACTTTC. Drawing the rest from reference TRBV28 and TRBJ2-6, the complete variable domain is DVKVTQSSRYLVKRTGEKVFLECVQDMDHENMFWYRQDPGLGLRLIYFSYDVKMKEKGDIPEGYSVSREKKERFSLILESASTNQTSMYLCASSATPGDSGANVLTFGAGSRLTVL.

In its sample, this clonotype was seen many times. The rearrangement joins TRBV29-1 to TRBJ1-2; 8 bases agree with TRBD1. The V gene end was trimmed by 3 bases and the J gene end by 8 bases; junction bases not matched to a gene: 14. Per germline, CDR1 SQVTM and CDR2 ANQGSEA. There are 15 residues in the CDR3. The CDR3 DNA sequence: TGCAGCGTTGATCCAGGACGGCAGGGGGCGCGAGGCTACACCTTC. Translation gives CSVDPGRQGARGYTF.

This clonotype has more than one count but fewer than ten. The chain couples TRBV19 to TRBJ1-2, with TRBD1 as a possible D gene (6 bases). This CDR3 contains 15 residues. Trimming pared 3 bases from V and 4 bases from J, leaving 15 bases between. Germline CDR1 and CDR2: LNHDA and SQIVND (reference sequence). CDR3 coding DNA: TGTGCCAGTAGTATTCTATCACAGGGAGTCTATGGCTACACCTTC. It translates to CASSILSQGVYGYTF.

This clonotype was counted between two and nine times. V is TRBV10-2 and J is TRBJ2-5; either TRBD1 or TRBD2 may fit D (5 bases each). Germline CDR1 and CDR2: WSHSY and SAAADI. V shed 5 bases and J shed 1 base, with 14 bases lying between them. The CDR3 runs 15 residues. CDR3 in DNA: TGCGCCAGCAGTCCCGGGACGCACTTCCAAGAGACCCAGTACTTC. Translated: CASSPGTHFQETQYF.

This clonotype was seen more than once but under ten times. The rearrangement links TRBV18 to TRBJ2-7, with 9 bases fitting TRBD2. The CDR3 has 16 amino acids. CDR1 is KGHSH, CDR2 LQKENI, per germline. V trimming: 9 bases; J trimming: 7 bases; junction bases outside the gene matches: 19. CDR3 nucleotides: TGTGCCAGTAGTATAGATCAAGTAGCGGGGGTCCCGGAGCAGTACTTC. It is translated as CASSIDQVAGVPEQYF.

V is TRBV7-2 and J is TRBJ1-1; TRBD1 might be the D (5 bases). V lost 5 bases and J 1 base, leaving 14 bases between the germline ends. This CDR3 is built from 15 residues. Germline assignment: CDR1 SGHTA and CDR2 FQGNSA. CDR3 residues: CASSVSTGANTEAFF. CDR3 nucleotides: TGTGCCAGCAGCGTTTCAACTGGGGCGAACACTGAAGCTTTCTTT.

This clonotype was observed many times. DNA for the CDR3: TGTGCCAGCAGCTCCACAGGGGAAGCCAAAAACATTCAGTACTTC. Its protein product is CASSSTGEAKNIQYF. The chain recombines TRBV11-1 with TRBJ2-4; 7 bases match TRBD1. The length of the CDR3 is 15 residues. J lost 0 bases, V lost 4 bases, and 3 bases had no gene match. Looked up from germline, CDR1 is SGHAT and CDR2 is FQDESV (reference sequence).

This clonotype has only a few counts. The gene calls are TRBV20-1 and TRBJ2-1, with D hard to call. Trimming shortened V by 3 bases and J by 0 bases, and 24 bases separated the two germline ends. Germline-derived CDR1 and CDR2 are DFQATT and SNEGSKA (reference sequence). The CDR3 length is 19 residues. DNA for the CDR3: TGCAGTGCTAGTAGTTTCCCGGACGGAAGAAAGGGCTCCTACAATGAGCAGTTCTTC. It specifies CSASSFPDGRKGSYNEQFF.

There are a few counts of this clonotype. The rearrangement uses TRBV3-1 and TRBJ2-7; a possible D gene is TRBD2 (6 bases). The V end was cut by 1 base, the J end by 3 bases, with 10 bases between. CDR3 length: 14 residues. Germline V gene sequence: CDR1 LGHDT, CDR2 YNNKEL (reference sequence). CDR3 in DNA: TGTGCCAGCAGCCAAGCCCCGGGACTCTACGAGCAGTACTTC. Translation: CASSQAPGLYEQYF.

A few counts support this clonotype. V and J are TRBV20-1 and TRBJ1-2, with a possible D match to TRBD1 (6 bases). Looked up from germline, CDR1 is DFQATT and CDR2 is SNEGSKA (reference sequence). The germline V and J ends were trimmed by 4 bases and 2 bases, with 11 bases remaining between them. The CDR3 is 13 residues long. CDR3 loop: CSAIGTTNYGYTF. The CDR3 coding sequence is TGCAGTGCTATCGGGACAACCAACTATGGCTACACCTTC.

This clonotype has ten or more counts. V gene TRBV11-2 combines with J gene TRBJ2-3; D perhaps matches TRBD2 (5 bases). This CDR3 has 14 amino acids. Looked up from germline, CDR1 is SGHAT and CDR2 is FQNNGV. V dropped 5 bases and J dropped 2 bases, with 11 bases sitting between them. The CDR3 sequence is CASSVGDSTDTQYF. CDR3 DNA sequence: TGTGCCAGCAGCGTCGGGGATTCCACAGATACGCAGTATTTT.

The sample holds many counts of this clonotype. The genes are TRBV7-2 and TRBJ1-1; 7 bases fit TRBD1. Trimming took 5 bases from V and 7 from J; bases not matched to a gene: 4. The CDR3 contains 12 residues. Germline V CDR1 and CDR2: SGHTA, FQGNSA. This CDR3 reads CASSPQGLEAFF. CDR3 coding DNA: TGTGCCAGCAGCCCACAGGGGCTTGAAGCTTTCTTT.

This clonotype was detected a few times. The chain employs TRBV11-2 and TRBJ2-7, with 14 positions matching TRBD2. Germline trimming cut 3 bases from V and 3 bases from J; bases unmatched to any gene: 4. Germline V gene lookup returns CDR1 SGHAT and CDR2 FQNNGV. The CDR3 consists of 16 residues. CDR3 region: CASSFTGTSGGYEQYF. The CDR3 DNA reads TGTGCCAGCAGCTTTACCGGGACTAGCGGGGGCTACGAGCAGTACTTC.

This clonotype occurred many times. Here the CDR3 reads CASSDRGNSYNSPLHF. The CDR3 DNA is TGTGCCAGCAGTGATAGGGGTAACTCCTATAATTCACCCCTCCACTTT. The V and J genes are TRBV2 and TRBJ1-6; possibly TRBD1 for D (5 bases). The CDR3 consists of 16 residues. V dropped 3 bases and J dropped 0 bases, with 9 bases sitting between them. Germline CDR1 reads SNHLY; CDR2 reads FYNNEI. Full variable domain (outside the CDR3, taken from reference TRBV2 and TRBJ1-6): EPEVTQTPSHQVTQMGQEVILRCVPISNHLYFYWYRQILGQKVEFLVSFYNNEISEKSEIFDDQFSVERPDGSNFTLKIRSTKLEDSAMYFCASSDRGNSYNSPLHFGNGTRLTVT.

This clonotype has more than one count but fewer than ten. The CDR3 reads CASSYDGGGAYNEQFF. CDR3 DNA: TGTGCCAGCAGTTACGATGGCGGGGGGGCCTACAATGAGCAGTTCTTC. The chain joins TRBV6-2 or TRBV6-3 to TRBJ2-1; 9 positions agree with TRBD2. Germline-derived CDR1 and CDR2 are MNHEY and SVGEGT. The CDR3 sequence is 16 residues long. The V segment lost 2 bases and the J segment 2 bases; nucleotides outside the gene matches: 4.

This clonotype showed up many times. The chain recombines TRBV7-9 with TRBJ2-3; no reliable D call. Trimming left V 5 bases short and J 6 bases short, with 9 bases between. This CDR3 has 12 residues. Germline CDR1 is SEHNR and CDR2 is FQNEAQ (reference sequence). The CDR3 reads CASSQTKDTQYF. The CDR3 DNA sequence: TGTGCCAGCAGCCAAACTAAGGATACGCAGTATTTT.

This clonotype was seen many times. The rearrangement links TRBV6-5 to TRBJ2-1; D uncertain. Germline assignment: CDR1 MNHEY and CDR2 SVGAGI. This CDR3 contains 12 residues. V was clipped by 4 bases and J by 5 bases, with 6 bases between them. The DNA for the CDR3 is TGTGCCAGCAGTTCAAACGACAATGAGCAGTTCTTC. Encoded protein: CASSSNDNEQFF.

This clonotype was seen at least ten times. V and J are TRBV20-1 and TRBJ1-5; D is unclear. The germline gives CDR1 DFQATT, CDR2 SNEGSKA (reference sequence). Between the trimmed V and J ends, which lost 5 bases and 10 bases, there was a span of 15 bases. The CDR3 is 12 residues long. The CDR3 is CSAPDGSSPQHF. The CDR3 DNA reads TGCAGTGCTCCGGACGGATCCAGCCCCCAGCATTTT.

V is TRBV11-2 and J is TRBJ1-5; no clear D. The CDR3 runs to 15 residues. Trimming removed 1 base at V and 7 bases at J, with 14 bases between. From germline, CDR1 is SGHAT and CDR2 FQNNGV. The CDR3 loop is CASSLGSGYFQPQHF. CDR3 DNA: TGTGCCAGCAGCTTAGGATCTGGGTACTTCCAGCCCCAGCATTTT.

The rearrangement uses TRBV10-3 and TRBJ2-6; D not resolved. CDR1 is ENHRY and CDR2 is SYGVKD in the germline V gene. The V gene lost 8 bases and the J gene lost 0 bases, with 17 bases spanning the gap. The CDR3 totals 17 residues. CDR3 nucleotides: TGTGCCATCCCCGCCCCCCCAGCGAACTCTGGGGCCAACGTCCTGACTTTC. This encodes CAIPAPPANSGANVLTF.